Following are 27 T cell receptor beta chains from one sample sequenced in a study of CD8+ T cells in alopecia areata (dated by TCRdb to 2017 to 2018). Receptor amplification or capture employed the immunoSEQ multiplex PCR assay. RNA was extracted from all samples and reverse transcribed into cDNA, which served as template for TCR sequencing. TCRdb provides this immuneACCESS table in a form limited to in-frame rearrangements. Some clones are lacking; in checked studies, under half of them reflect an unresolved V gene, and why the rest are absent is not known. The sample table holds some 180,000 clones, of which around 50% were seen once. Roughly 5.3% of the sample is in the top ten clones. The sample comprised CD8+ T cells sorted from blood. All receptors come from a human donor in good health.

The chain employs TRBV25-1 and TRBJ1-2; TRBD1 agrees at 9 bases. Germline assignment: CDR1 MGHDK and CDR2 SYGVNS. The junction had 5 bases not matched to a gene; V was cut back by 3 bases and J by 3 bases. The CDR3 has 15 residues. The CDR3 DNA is TGTGCCAGCAGTGATCTTCGGACAGGGGACTATGGCTACACCTTC. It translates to CASSDLRTGDYGYTF.

In DNA, the CDR3 is TGTGCCAGCAGCTTCAATACAGCAGCTAATGAAAAACTGTTTTTT. It is translated as CASSFNTAANEKLFF. This chain uses TRBV5-4 with TRBJ1-4; D is unresolved. The germline CDR1 and CDR2 sequences are SGHNT and YYREEE (reference sequence). V dropped 2 bases and J dropped 3 bases, with 11 bases sitting between them. The CDR3 spans 15 residues.

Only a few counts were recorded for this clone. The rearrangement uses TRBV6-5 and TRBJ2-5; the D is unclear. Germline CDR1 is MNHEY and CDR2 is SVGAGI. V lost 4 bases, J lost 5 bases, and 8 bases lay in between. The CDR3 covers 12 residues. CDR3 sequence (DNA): TGTGCCAGCAGTTCTCCGTCTGAGACCCAGTACTTC. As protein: CASSSPSETQYF.

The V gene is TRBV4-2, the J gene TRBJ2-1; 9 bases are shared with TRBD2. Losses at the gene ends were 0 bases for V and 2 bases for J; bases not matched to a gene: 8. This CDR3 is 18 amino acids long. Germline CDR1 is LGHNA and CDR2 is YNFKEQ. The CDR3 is CASSQDWGGGVPYNEQFF. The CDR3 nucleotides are TGTGCCAGCAGCCAAGATTGGGGCGGGGGGGTTCCCTACAATGAGCAGTTCTTC.

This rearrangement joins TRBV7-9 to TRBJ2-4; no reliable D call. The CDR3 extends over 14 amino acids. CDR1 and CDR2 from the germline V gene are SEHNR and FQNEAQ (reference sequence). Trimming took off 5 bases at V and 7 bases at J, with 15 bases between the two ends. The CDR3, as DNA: TGTGCCAGCAGCCCAAACTCCCCTGGGAACATTCAGTACTTC. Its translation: CASSPNSPGNIQYF.

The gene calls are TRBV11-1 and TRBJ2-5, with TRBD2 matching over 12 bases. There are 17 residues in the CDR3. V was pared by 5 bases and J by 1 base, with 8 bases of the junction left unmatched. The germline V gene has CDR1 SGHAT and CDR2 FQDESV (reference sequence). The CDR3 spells CASSTWEGLAGQETQYF. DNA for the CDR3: TGTGCCAGCAGCACCTGGGAGGGACTAGCGGGCCAAGAGACCCAGTACTTC.

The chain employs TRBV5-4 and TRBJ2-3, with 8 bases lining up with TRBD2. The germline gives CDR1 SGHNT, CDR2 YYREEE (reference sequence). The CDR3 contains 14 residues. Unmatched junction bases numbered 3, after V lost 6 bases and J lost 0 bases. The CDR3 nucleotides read TGTGCCAGCACGGCGGGGGGAAGCACAGATACGCAGTATTTT. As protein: CASTAGGSTDTQYF.

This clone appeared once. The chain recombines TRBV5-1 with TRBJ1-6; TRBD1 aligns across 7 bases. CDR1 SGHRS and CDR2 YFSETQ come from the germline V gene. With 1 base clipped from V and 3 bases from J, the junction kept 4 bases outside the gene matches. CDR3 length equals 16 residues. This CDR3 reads CASSLTGDHYNSPLHF. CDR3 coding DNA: TGCGCCAGCAGCTTGACAGGGGACCACTATAATTCACCCCTCCACTTT.

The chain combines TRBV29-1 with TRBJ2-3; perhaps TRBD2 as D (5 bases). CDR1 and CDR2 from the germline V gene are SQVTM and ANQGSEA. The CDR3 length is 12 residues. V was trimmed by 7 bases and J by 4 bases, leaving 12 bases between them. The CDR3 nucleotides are TGCAGCGGGCTGAGGGTGGCAGATACGCAGTATTTT. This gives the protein CSGLRVADTQYF.

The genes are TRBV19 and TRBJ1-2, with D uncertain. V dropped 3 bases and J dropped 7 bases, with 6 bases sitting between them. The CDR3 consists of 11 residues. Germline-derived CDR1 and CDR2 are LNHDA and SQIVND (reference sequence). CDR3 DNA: TGTGCCAGTAGTATGGGAGTTGGCTACACCTTC. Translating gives CASSMGVGYTF.

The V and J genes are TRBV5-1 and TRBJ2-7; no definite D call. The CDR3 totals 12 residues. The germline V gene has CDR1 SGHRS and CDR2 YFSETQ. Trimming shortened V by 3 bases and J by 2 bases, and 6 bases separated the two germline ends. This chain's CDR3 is CASSSTTYEQYF. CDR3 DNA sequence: TGCGCCAGCAGCTCCACCACCTACGAGCAGTACTTC.

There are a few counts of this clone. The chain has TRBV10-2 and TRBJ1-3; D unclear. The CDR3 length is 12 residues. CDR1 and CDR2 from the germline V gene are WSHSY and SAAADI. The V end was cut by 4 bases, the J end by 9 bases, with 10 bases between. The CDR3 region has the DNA TGCGCCAGCAGTGCTGGGAGCGGCACCATATATTTT. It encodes CASSAGSGTIYF.

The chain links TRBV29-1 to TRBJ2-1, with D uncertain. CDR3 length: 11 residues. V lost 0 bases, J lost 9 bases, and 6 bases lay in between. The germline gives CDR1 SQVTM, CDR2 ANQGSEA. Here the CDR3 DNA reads TGCAGCGTTGAAGATGCGACTGAGCAGTTCTTC. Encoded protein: CSVEDATEQFF.

The CDR3 bases are TGCAGTGCTAGAGATGGCTATGAGCAGTTCTTC. Translating it yields CSARDGYEQFF. The chain employs TRBV20-1 and TRBJ2-1; no definite D call. Germline-derived CDR1 and CDR2 are DFQATT and SNEGSKA (reference sequence). The CDR3 runs 11 residues. The V and J ends lost 0 bases and 8 bases respectively, with 5 bases between them.

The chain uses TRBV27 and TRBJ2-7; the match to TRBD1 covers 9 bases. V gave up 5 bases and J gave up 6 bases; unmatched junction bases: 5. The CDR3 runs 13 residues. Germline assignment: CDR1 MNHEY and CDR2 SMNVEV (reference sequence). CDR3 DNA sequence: TGTGCCAGCAGTCTCGGGACAGGGCTCGAGCAGTACTTC. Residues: CASSLGTGLEQYF.

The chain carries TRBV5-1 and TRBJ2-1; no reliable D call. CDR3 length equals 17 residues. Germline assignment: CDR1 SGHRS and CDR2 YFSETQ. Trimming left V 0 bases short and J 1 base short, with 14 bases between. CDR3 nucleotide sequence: TGCGCCAGCAGCTTGGCCATGGGGTTCGGATCCTACAATGAGCAGTTCTTC. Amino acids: CASSLAMGFGSYNEQFF.

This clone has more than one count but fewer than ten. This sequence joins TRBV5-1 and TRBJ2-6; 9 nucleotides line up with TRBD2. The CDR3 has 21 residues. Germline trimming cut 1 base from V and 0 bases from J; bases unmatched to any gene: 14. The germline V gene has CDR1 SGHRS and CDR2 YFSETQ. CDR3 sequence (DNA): TGCGCCAGCAGCTTGACGGGCGGGTCTAGCGGGGTTTTCTCTGGGGCCAACGTCCTGACTTTC. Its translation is CASSLTGGSSGVFSGANVLTF.

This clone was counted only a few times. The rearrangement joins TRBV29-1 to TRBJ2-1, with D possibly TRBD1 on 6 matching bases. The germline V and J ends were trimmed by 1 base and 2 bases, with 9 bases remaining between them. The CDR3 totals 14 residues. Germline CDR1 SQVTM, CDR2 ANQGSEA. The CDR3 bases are TGCAGCGTTGAAGCGCAGGGGACCTACAATGAGCAGTTCTTC. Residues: CSVEAQGTYNEQFF.

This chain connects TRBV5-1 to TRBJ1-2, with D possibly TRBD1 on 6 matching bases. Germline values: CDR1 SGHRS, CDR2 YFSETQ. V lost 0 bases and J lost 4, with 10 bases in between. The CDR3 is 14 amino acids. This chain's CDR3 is CASSLEAGAYGYTF. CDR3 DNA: TGCGCCAGCAGCTTGGAAGCAGGGGCCTATGGCTACACCTTC.

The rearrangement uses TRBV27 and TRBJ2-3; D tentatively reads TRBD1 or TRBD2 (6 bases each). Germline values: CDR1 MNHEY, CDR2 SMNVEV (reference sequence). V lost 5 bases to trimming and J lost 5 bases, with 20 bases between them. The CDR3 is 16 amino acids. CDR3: CASSPARGARGDTQYF. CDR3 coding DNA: TGTGCCAGCAGTCCGGCTAGGGGGGCTAGGGGAGATACGCAGTATTTT.

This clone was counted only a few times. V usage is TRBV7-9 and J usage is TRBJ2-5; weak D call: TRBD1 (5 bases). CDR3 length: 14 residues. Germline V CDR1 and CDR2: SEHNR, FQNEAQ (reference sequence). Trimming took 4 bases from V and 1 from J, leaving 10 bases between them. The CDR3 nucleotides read TGTGCCAGCAGCTCGACGACAGTCCAAGAGACCCAGTACTTC. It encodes CASSSTTVQETQYF.

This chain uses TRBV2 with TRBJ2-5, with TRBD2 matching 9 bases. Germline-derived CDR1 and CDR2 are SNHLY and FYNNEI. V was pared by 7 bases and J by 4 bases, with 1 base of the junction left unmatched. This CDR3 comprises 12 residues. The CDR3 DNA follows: TGTGCCAGCACGGGACTAGCAGAGACCCAGTACTTC. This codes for CASTGLAETQYF.

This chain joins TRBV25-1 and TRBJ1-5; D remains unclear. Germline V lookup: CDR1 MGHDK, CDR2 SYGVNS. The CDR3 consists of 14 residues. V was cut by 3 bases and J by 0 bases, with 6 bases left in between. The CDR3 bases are TGTGCCAGCAGTGATCTGAGTAGCAATCAGCCCCAGCATTTT. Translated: CASSDLSSNQPQHF.

This chain's CDR3 is CASSLDRGNTEAFF. DNA for the CDR3: TGCGCCAGCAGCTTGGACAGGGGGAACACTGAAGCTTTCTTT. The chain recombines TRBV5-1 with TRBJ1-1; 7 bases align to TRBD1. CDR1 SGHRS and CDR2 YFSETQ come from the germline V gene. The CDR3 runs 14 residues. Losses at the gene ends were 0 bases for V and 1 base for J; bases not matched to a gene: 0.

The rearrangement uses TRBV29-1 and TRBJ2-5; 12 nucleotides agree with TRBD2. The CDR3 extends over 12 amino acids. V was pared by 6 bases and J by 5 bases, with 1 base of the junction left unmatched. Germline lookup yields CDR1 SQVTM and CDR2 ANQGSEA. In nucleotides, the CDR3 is TGCAGCGTGGGACTAGCGGGCGAGACCCAGTACTTC. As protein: CSVGLAGETQYF.

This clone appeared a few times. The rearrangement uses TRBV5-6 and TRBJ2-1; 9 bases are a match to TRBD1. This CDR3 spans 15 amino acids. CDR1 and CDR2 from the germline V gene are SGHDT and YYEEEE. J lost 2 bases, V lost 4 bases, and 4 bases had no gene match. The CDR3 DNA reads TGTGCCAGCAGCCTCGGACAGGGGACCTACAATGAGCAGTTCTTC. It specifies CASSLGQGTYNEQFF. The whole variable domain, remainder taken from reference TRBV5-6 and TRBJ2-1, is DAGVTQSPTHLIKTRGQQVTLRCSPKSGHDTVSWYQQALGQGPQFIFQYYEEEERQRGNFPDRFSGHQFPNYSSELNVNALLLGDSALYLCASSLGQGTYNEQFFGPGTRLTVL.

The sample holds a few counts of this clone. The CDR3 nucleotides read TGCGCCAGCAGCCCTAAGGAGGGCCCTAACTATGGCTACACCTTC. This translates into CASSPKEGPNYGYTF. The chain combines TRBV4-1 with TRBJ1-2; D is unclear. V was pared by 4 bases and J by 0 bases, with 12 bases between. Germline V gene data show CDR1 as MGHRA and CDR2 as YSYEKL. CDR3 length: 15 residues.